A selection of T cell receptor beta chains follows, all from one sample in a study of CD8 T cells in Susac syndrome. TCRdb used MiXCR to reprocess the immunoSEQ multiplex PCR reads, holding one entry per CDR3 protein. The sample includes 150,000 to 200,000 distinct CDR3 sequences, 94% seen only once; the top ten take 0.12%. The sample consisted of CD4+ T cells from PBMCs. The receptor source for this set is a human donor with Susac syndrome. Both conserved end residues are part of each CDR3. The D gene is left open where the match is weak. Size is stated for part of the rows, as once, few or many counts, or as a class when the clone is expanded.

TRBJ1-1 NA TRBV11-2 NA CASSFRAGTEAFF TGTGCCAGCAGCTTCAGGGCAGGCACTGAAGCTTTCTTT
TRBJ2-7 NA TRBV5-1 NA CASSLATGSGEQYF TGCGCCAGCAGCTTGGCCACCGGGAGCGGCGAGCAGTACTTC
TRBJ1-4 NA TRBV4-3 NA CASSQAPIATNEKLFF TGCGCCAGCAGCCAGGCCCCGATTGCAACTAATGAAAAACTGTTTTTT
TRBJ1-5 TRBD1 TRBV20-1 NA CSAIDRGGNSNQPQHF TGCAGTGCTATCGACAGGGGAGGGAATAGCAATCAGCCCCAGCATTTT
TRBJ1-5 NA TRBV7-6 NA CASSLVANGNQPQHF TGTGCCAGCAGCTTAGTGGCTAACGGCAATCAGCCCCAGCATTTT
TRBJ2-5 TRBD2 TRBV9 NA CASSTDGGARGETQYF TGTGCCAGCAGCACAGACGGGGGGGCCAGGGGAGAGACCCAGTACTTC
TRBJ2-1 NA TRBV20-1 NA CSARSQRHSYNEQFF TGCAGTGCTAGATCGCAGCGTCATTCATACAATGAGCAGTTCTTC
TRBJ2-1 TRBD2 TRBV9 NA CASSALLAGGPREQFF TGTGCCAGCAGCGCGTTACTAGCGGGGGGGCCGAGGGAGCAGTTCTTC
TRBJ1-1 NA TRBV10-2 NA CASSEFSNTEAFF TGCGCCAGCAGTGAGTTCTCGAACACTGAAGCTTTCTTT
TRBJ1-2 NA TRBV10-3 NA CAISVGRGDYGYTF TGTGCCATCAGTGTTGGAAGGGGAGACTATGGCTACACCTTC
TRBJ2-7 NA TRBV30 NA CAWSLSRHEQYF TGTGCCTGGTCTCTTTCTCGGCACGAGCAGTACTTC
TRBJ2-7 NA TRBV5-6 few CASSLGGRGTFEQYF TGTGCCAGCAGCTTGGGAGGGCGGGGTACTTTCGAGCAGTACTTC
TRBJ1-1 NA TRBV5-1 NA CASSWSGGMNTEAFF TGCGCCAGCAGCTGGTCGGGGGGCATGAACACTGAAGCTTTCTTT
TRBJ1-4 NA TRBV25-1 NA CASSDVGPNEKLFF TGTGCCAGCAGTGATGTCGGACCTAATGAAAAACTGTTTTTT
TRBJ1-2 NA TRBV29-1 once CSVDEGRPTNYGYTF TGCAGCGTGGATGAGGGGAGACCAACCAACTATGGCTACACCTTC
TRBJ2-3 NA TRBV2 NA CASSEYPRADTQYF TGTGCCAGCAGTGAGTACCCGAGGGCAGATACGCAGTATTTT
TRBJ1-5 NA TRBV20-1 NA CSAKGKEHQPQHF TGCAGTGCCAAGGGGAAGGAACATCAGCCCCAGCATTTT
TRBJ1-6 NA TRBV7-9 NA CASSPRLGIGSSPLHF TGTGCCAGCAGCCCCAGGTTGGGAATAGGGAGTTCACCCCTCCACTTT
TRBJ1-2 NA TRBV20-1 NA CSARDQPGWTYGYTF TGCAGTGCTAGAGATCAGCCAGGGTGGACCTATGGCTACACCTTC
TRBJ2-5 NA TRBV2 NA CASSEHETQYF TGTGCCAGCAGTGAACATGAGACCCAGTACTTC
TRBJ2-5 TRBD2 TRBV15 NA CATSRVPPTSGGAETQYF TGTGCCACCAGCAGAGTTCCCCCTACTAGCGGGGGGGCAGAGACCCAGTACTTC
TRBJ1-1 NA TRBV12-3/TRBV12-4 NA CASSPGGPTEAFF TGTGCCAGCAGCCCGGGGGGGCCTACTGAAGCTTTCTTT
TRBJ2-1 NA TRBV20-1 NA CSASRLLVPAGNEQFF TGCAGTGCTAGCCGTCTTCTAGTGCCGGCGGGGAATGAGCAGTTCTTC
TRBJ2-5 NA TRBV9 NA CASSPRGQPEETQYF TGTGCCAGCAGCCCACGCGGACAGCCGGAAGAGACCCAGTACTTC
TRBJ1-1 NA TRBV21-1 NA CASSAGQGVEAFF TGTGCCAGCAGCGCGGGACAGGGAGTTGAAGCTTTCTTT
TRBJ1-1 NA TRBV5-4 NA CASSPDRGNTEAFF TGTGCCAGCAGCCCCGACAGAGGGAACACTGAAGCTTTCTTT
TRBJ1-5 NA TRBV6-1 few CASTFGGSHQPQHF TGTGCCAGCACCTTCGGGGGTTCACATCAGCCCCAGCATTTT
TRBJ2-6 NA TRBV25-1 NA CASSELGSGANVLTF TGTGCCAGCAGTGAATTGGGCTCTGGGGCCAACGTCCTGACTTTC
TRBJ2-7 TRBD2 TRBV4-3 NA CASSQDWRGGVEQYF TGCGCCAGCAGCCAAGATTGGCGCGGGGGAGTCGAGCAGTACTTC
TRBJ1-2 NA TRBV5-1 NA CASSPSFPIYTF TGCGCCAGCAGCCCCTCGTTCCCTATCTACACCTTC
TRBJ2-2 TRBD1 TRBV20-1 NA CSAPRGTGELFF TGCAGTGCTCCCAGGGGGACCGGGGAGCTGTTTTTT
TRBJ1-1 TRBD1 TRBV29-1 once CSVEGQGSTEAFF TGCAGCGTTGAAGGACAGGGGAGCACTGAAGCTTTCTTT
TRBJ1-3 NA TRBV29-1 NA CSVLEIGNTIYF TGCAGCGTTCTGGAGATCGGAAACACCATATATTTT
TRBJ2-7 TRBD1 TRBV19 NA CASSIRPPGQGLFYEQYF TGTGCCAGTAGTATTCGACCACCGGGACAGGGGCTTTTCTACGAGCAGTACTTC
TRBJ1-5 TRBD1 TRBV4-3 NA CASSQVTGGNQPQHF TGCGCCAGCAGCCAAGTGACAGGGGGCAATCAGCCCCAGCATTTT
TRBJ2-1 TRBD2 TRBV29-1 NA CSASGTSGGAVYNEQFF TGCAGCGCTTCCGGGACTAGCGGGGGGGCCGTTTACAATGAGCAGTTCTTC
TRBJ2-3 NA TRBV20-1 NA CSALGGTDTQYF TGCAGTGCTTTAGGGGGCACAGATACGCAGTATTTT
TRBJ2-1 NA TRBV7-9 NA CASSVDSPLGGEQFF TGTGCCAGCAGCGTGGACAGTCCGCTTGGGGGTGAGCAGTTCTTC
TRBJ2-1 TRBD1 TRBV3-1 NA CASSQGGQGYNEQFF TGTGCCAGCAGCCAAGGGGGACAGGGCTACAATGAGCAGTTCTTC
TRBJ1-1 NA TRBV29-1 NA CSVEGKNTEAFF TGCAGCGTTGAAGGGAAGAACACTGAAGCTTTCTTT
TRBJ2-7 NA TRBV7-7 NA CASSALGAYEQYF TGTGCCAGCAGCGCACTCGGAGCCTACGAGCAGTACTTC
TRBJ2-5 NA TRBV11-2 NA CASSYTTEFAETQYF TGTGCCAGCAGCTATACAACAGAATTCGCAGAGACCCAGTACTTC
TRBJ1-2 NA TRBV6-5 NA CASSPTASNYGYTF TGTGCCAGCAGCCCGACAGCTTCTAACTATGGCTACACCTTC
TRBJ2-5 NA TRBV14 NA CASSQEGVGLHQETQYF TGTGCCAGCAGCCAAGAGGGAGTCGGGCTTCACCAAGAGACCCAGTACTTC
TRBJ2-1 TRBD1 TRBV3-1 NA CASSHRPDRVFF TGTGCCAGCAGCCACCGCCCGGACAGGGTGTTCTTC
TRBJ2-5 NA TRBV5-1 NA CASSLARVEETQYF TGCGCCAGCAGCTTGGCTAGGGTTGAAGAGACCCAGTACTTC
TRBJ2-3 TRBD2 TRBV4-2 NA CAAGAGVSDTQYF TGTGCCGCCGGAGCGGGGGTTTCAGATACGCAGTATTTT
TRBJ1-2 NA TRBV6-5 NA CASGSGTYGYTF TGTGCCAGCGGATCAGGGACCTATGGCTACACCTTC